These 10 T cell receptor beta chains were all obtained from the same sample, sequenced in a study of T cell changes during pregnancy in multiple sclerosis. The assay was immunoSEQ multiplex PCR, and TCRdb's table has in-frame clones only and misses some. Of about 14,000 clones listed, 65% to 90% are singletons. Sequencing used CD8+ T cells from peripheral blood mononuclear cells, obtained after pregnancy. The receptors come from a female donor in good health, enrolled as a control in a pregnancy study.

This clone appeared many times. The V gene is TRBV27, the J gene TRBJ1-6; D is undetermined. The germline gives CDR1 MNHEY, CDR2 SMNVEV (reference sequence). Deletions cut 5 bases from V and 10 bases from J, with 9 bases between. This CDR3 is built from 12 residues. CDR3 protein: CASSHGLSPLHF. The CDR3 coding sequence is TGTGCCAGCAGTCACGGACTCTCACCCCTCCACTTT.

The CDR3 is CASSDGHSGANVLTF. The CDR3, as DNA: TGTGCCAGCAGTGACGGACACTCTGGGGCCAACGTCCTGACTTTC. The genes are TRBV6-4 and TRBJ2-6, with a possible D match to TRBD1 (5 bases). V was pared by 2 bases and J by 0 bases, with 5 bases between. CDR3 length equals 15 residues. Germline V gene data show CDR1 as MRHNA and CDR2 as SNTAGT.

By share, this clone ranks as medium-sized. Other DNA sequences within the sample encode an identical CDR3. The chain recombines TRBV6-4 with TRBJ2-3; 11 bases align to TRBD2. The CDR3 has 14 amino acids. CDR1 and CDR2 (germline): MRHNA, SNTAGT. V gave up 3 bases and J gave up 4 bases; unmatched junction bases: 0. CDR3 sequence reads: CASSDSGGADTQYF. In DNA, the CDR3 is TGTGCCAGCAGTGATAGCGGGGGGGCAGATACGCAGTATTTT.

The chain carries TRBV7-3 and TRBJ1-6; 8 bases map to TRBD1. Germline V gives CDR1 SGHTA, CDR2 FQGTGA. The junction had 6 bases not matched to a gene; V was cut back by 4 bases and J by 10 bases. This CDR3 is built from 14 residues. Here the CDR3 reads CASSSTGVASPLHF. CDR3 nucleotides: TGTGCCAGCAGCTCGACAGGGGTAGCATCACCCCTCCACTTT.

This rearrangement joins TRBV29-1 to TRBJ2-1; 8 bases are a match to TRBD1. The V segment lost 6 bases and the J segment 8 bases; nucleotides outside the gene matches: 6. The CDR3 runs 12 residues. Germline values: CDR1 SQVTM, CDR2 ANQGSEA. The CDR3, as DNA: TGCAGCGTGGGACAGGCCAACCATGAGCAGTTCTTC. Translating gives CSVGQANHEQFF.

The chain uses TRBV18 and TRBJ2-2; 11 bases agree with TRBD2. Germline assignment: CDR1 KGHSH and CDR2 LQKENI. This CDR3 comprises 18 residues. V dropped 1 base and J dropped 6; count of bases not matched to a gene: 10. The CDR3 DNA sequence: TGTGCCAGCTCACCACGTTGGCCACTAGCGGGAGAGCCCGGGGAGCTGTTTTTT. The encoded protein is CASSPRWPLAGEPGELFF.

CDR3: CASSDEGTIASYEQYF. DNA of the CDR3: TGTGCCAGCAGTGATGAGGGGACTATAGCGTCCTACGAGCAGTACTTC. This rearrangement joins TRBV2 to TRBJ2-7; 7 positions match TRBD2. The CDR3 spans 16 residues. CDR1 and CDR2 (germline): SNHLY, FYNNEI. The V segment lost 3 bases and the J segment 1 base; nucleotides outside the gene matches: 9.

V gene TRBV7-9 combines with J gene TRBJ2-7; TRBD2 aligns across 8 bases. This CDR3 region has 13 residues. CDR1 is SEHNR, CDR2 FQNEAQ, per germline (reference sequence). V trimming: 11 bases; J trimming: 2 bases; junction bases outside the gene matches: 8. CDR3 DNA: TGTGCCGCGGGGGGCCCTACTCCCTACGAGCAGTACTTC. This translates into CAAGGPTPYEQYF.

J is TRBJ2-7 and V is TRBV11-2; TRBD2 matches 9 bases. This CDR3 spans 14 amino acids. The V gene's germline CDR1 is SGHAT and CDR2 FQNNGV. After removal of 3 bases from V and 4 bases from J, the junction contained 4 bases not matched to a gene. As DNA, the CDR3 is TGTGCCAGCAGCTTTAGCGGGAGTTTGTACGAGCAGTACTTC. This translates into CASSFSGSLYEQYF.

A single count supports this clone. The genes are TRBV10-3 and TRBJ2-3; 11 nucleotides agree with TRBD2. The V segment lost 3 bases and the J segment 3 bases; nucleotides outside the gene matches: 2. Germline V gene lookup returns CDR1 ENHRY and CDR2 SYGVKD. The CDR3 is 15 residues long. CDR3 coding DNA: TGTGCCATCAGTGATAGCGGGGGGGAAACAGATACGCAGTATTTT. It encodes CAISDSGGETDTQYF.